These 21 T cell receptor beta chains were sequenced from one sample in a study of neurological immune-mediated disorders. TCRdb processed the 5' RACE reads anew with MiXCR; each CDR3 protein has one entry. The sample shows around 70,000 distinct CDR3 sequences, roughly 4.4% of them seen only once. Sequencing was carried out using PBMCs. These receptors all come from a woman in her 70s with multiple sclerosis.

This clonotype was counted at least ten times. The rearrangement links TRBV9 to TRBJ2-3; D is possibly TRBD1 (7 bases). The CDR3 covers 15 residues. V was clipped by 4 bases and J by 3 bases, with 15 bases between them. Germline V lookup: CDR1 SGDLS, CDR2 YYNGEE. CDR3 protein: CASSQQAGGTDTQYF. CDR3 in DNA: TGTGCCAGCAGCCAGCAGGCAGGGGGGACAGATACGCAGTATTTT.

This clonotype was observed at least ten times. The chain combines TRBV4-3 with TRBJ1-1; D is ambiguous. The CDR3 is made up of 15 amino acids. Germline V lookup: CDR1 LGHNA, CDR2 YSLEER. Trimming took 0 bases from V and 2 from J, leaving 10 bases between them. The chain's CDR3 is CASSQEAGVNTEAFF. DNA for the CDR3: TGCGCCAGCAGCCAAGAGGCAGGTGTAAACACTGAAGCTTTCTTT.

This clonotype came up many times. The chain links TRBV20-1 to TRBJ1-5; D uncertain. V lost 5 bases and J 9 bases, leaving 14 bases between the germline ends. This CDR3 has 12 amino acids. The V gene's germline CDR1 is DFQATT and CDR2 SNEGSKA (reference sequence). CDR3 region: CSAETESGPQHF. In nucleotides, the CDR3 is TGCAGTGCTGAGACGGAGAGTGGGCCCCAGCATTTT.

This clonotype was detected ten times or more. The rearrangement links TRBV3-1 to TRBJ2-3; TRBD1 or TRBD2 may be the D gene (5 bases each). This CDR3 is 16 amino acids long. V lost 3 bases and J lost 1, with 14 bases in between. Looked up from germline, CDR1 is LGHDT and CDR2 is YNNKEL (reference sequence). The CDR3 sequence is CASSQLTGTGTDTQYF. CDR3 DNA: TGTGCCAGCAGCCAGCTCACCGGGACGGGCACAGATACGCAGTATTTT.

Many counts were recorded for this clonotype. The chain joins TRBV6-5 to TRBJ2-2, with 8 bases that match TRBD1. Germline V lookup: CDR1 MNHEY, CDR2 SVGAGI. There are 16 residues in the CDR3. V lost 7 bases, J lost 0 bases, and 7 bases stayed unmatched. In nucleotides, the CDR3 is TGTGCCAGCACGAAGGGGACAGGATCGAACACCGGGGAGCTGTTTTTT. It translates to CASTKGTGSNTGELFF.

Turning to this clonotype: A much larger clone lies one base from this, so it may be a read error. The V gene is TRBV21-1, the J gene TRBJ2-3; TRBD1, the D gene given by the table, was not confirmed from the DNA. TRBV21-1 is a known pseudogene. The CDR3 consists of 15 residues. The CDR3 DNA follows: TGTGCCAGCAGCAAACATGAACCTGGGGGAGATACGCAGTATTTT. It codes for CASSKHEPGGDTQYF.

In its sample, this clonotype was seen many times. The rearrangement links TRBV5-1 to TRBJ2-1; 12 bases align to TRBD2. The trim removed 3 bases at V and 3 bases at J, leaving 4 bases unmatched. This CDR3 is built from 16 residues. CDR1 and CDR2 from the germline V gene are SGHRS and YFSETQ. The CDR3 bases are TGCGCCAGCAGCTCGACTAGCGGGAGTTTCTACAATGAGCAGTTCTTC. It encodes CASSSTSGSFYNEQFF. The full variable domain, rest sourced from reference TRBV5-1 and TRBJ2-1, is KAGVTQTPRYLIKTRGQQVTLSCSPISGHRSVSWYQQTPGQGLQFLFEYFSETQRNKGNFPGRFSGRQFSNSRSEMNVSTLELGDSALYLCASSSTSGSFYNEQFFGPGTRLTVL.

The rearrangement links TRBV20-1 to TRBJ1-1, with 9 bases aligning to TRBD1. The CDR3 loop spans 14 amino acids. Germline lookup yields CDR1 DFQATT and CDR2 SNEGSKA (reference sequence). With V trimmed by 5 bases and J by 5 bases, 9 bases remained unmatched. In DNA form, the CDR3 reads TGCAGTGCTCGGACAGGGGTTAAATTAACTGAAGCTTTCTTT. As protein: CSARTGVKLTEAFF.

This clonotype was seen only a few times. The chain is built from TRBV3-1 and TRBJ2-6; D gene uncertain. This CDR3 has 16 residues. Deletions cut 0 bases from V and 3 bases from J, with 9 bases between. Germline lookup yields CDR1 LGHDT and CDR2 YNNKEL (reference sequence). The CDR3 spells CASSQDPYFGANVLTF. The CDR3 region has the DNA TGTGCCAGCAGCCAAGACCCGTACTTTGGGGCCAACGTCCTGACTTTC.

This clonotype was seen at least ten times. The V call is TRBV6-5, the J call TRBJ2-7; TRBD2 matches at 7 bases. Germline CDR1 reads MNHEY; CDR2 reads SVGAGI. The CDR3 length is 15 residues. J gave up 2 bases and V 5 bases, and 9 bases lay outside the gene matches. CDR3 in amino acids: CASSQGRGSPYEQYF. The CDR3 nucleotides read TGTGCCAGCAGTCAAGGCCGCGGGAGCCCCTACGAGCAGTACTTC.

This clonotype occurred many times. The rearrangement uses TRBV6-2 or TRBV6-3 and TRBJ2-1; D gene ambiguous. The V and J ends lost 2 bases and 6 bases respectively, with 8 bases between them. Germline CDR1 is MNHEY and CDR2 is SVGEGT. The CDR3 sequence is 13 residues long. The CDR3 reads CASSYNSVNEQFF. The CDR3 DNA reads TGTGCCAGCAGTTACAACAGCGTCAATGAGCAGTTCTTC.

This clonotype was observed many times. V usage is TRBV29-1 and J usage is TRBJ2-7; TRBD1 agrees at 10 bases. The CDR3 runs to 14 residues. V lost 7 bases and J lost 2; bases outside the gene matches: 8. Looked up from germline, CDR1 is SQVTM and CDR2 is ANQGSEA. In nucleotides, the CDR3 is TGCAGCGCCAGACCGGGACAGGGGACCTACGAGCAGTACTTC. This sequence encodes CSARPGQGTYEQYF.

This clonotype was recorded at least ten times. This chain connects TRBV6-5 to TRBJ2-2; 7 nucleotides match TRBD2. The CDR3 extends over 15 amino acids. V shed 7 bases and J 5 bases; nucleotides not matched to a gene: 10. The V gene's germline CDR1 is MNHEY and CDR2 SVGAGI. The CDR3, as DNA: TGTGCCAGCACCCCGGGACTATCGAGAACCGGGGAGCTGTTTTTT. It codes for CASTPGLSRTGELFF.

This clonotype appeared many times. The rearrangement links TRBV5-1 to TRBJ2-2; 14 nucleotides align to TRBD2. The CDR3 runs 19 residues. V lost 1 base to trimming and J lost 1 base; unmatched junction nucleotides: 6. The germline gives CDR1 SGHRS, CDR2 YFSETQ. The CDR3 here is CASSLFGLAGGRNTGELFF. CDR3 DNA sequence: TGCGCCAGCAGCTTGTTTGGACTAGCGGGAGGTCGGAACACCGGGGAGCTGTTTTTT.

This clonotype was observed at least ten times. In DNA, the CDR3 is TGTGCCAGCACCGACAGTTTCTATGGCTACACCTTC. Protein sequence: CASTDSFYGYTF. This chain uses TRBV6-2 or TRBV6-3 with TRBJ1-2, with D possibly matching TRBD1 (5 bases). V gave up 7 bases and J gave up 4 bases, with 10 bases separating them. Germline assignment: CDR1 MNHEY and CDR2 SVGEGT. There are 12 residues in the CDR3.

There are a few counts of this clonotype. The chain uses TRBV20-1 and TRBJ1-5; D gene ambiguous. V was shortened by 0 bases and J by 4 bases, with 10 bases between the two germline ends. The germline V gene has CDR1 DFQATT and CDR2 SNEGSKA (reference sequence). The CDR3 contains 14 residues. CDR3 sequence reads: CSAREMGGNQPQHF. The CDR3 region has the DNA TGCAGTGCTAGAGAGATGGGTGGGAATCAGCCCCAGCATTTT.

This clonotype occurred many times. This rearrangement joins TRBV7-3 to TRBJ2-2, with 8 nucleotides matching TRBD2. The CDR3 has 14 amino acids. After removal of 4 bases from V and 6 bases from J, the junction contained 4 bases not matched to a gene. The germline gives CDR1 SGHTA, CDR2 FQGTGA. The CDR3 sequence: CASSSGLGSGELFF. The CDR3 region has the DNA TGTGCCAGCAGCTCGGGACTAGGCTCCGGGGAGCTGTTTTTT.

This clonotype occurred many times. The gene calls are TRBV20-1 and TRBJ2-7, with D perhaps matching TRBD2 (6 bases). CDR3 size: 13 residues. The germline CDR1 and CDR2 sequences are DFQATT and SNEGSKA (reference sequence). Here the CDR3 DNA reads TGCAGCGCCCGGGACTTTAACTCCTACGAGCAGTACTTC. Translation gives CSARDFNSYEQYF.

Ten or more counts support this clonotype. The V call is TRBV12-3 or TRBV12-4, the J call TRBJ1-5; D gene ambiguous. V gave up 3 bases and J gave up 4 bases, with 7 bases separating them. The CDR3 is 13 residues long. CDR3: CASSFARNQPQHF. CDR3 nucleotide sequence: TGTGCCAGCAGTTTTGCAAGGAATCAGCCCCAGCATTTT.

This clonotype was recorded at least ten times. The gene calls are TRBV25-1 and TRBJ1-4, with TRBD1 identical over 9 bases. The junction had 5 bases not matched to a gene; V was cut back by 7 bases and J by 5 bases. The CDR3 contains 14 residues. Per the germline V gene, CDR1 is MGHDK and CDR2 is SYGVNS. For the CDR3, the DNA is TGTGCCAGCAAGAGCGGGACAGGGAATGAAAAACTGTTTTTT. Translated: CASKSGTGNEKLFF.

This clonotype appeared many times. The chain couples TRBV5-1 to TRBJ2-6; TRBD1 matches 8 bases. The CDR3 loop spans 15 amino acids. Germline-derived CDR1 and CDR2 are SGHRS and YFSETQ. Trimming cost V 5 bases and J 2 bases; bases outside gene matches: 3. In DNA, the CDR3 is TGCGCCAGCAGTCTACAGGGGGCTGGGGCCAACGTCCTGACTTTC. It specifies CASSLQGAGANVLTF.